What follows are 6 T cell receptor beta chains derived from one specimen sequenced in a study of PD-1 and CTLA-4 blockade in melanoma. Libraries were prepared by immunoSEQ multiplex PCR; TCRdb keeps only in-frame clonotypes and omits some of them. The repertoire holds 6,000 to 8,500 clones, with roughly 80% as singletons. The sequencing used CD8+ T cells from peripheral blood, collected before anti-PD-1 treatment. These receptors came from a human donor with melanoma.

This clone occurred once. An end of the junction does not agree with germline; a read error may underlie this. The chain couples TRBV13 to TRBJ1-2; TRBD1 agrees at 10 bases. The CDR3 is 14 amino acids. Germline CDR1 PRHDT, CDR2 FYEKMQ (reference sequence). For the CDR3, the DNA is TGTGCCAGCAGCCTAGGGACAGGGGACTATGGCTACACCTTC. This sequence encodes CASSLGTGDYGYTF.

The gene calls are TRBV3-1 (or the pseudogene TRBV3-2) and TRBJ1-6, with 7 bases matching TRBD1. The junction had 8 bases not matched to a gene; V was cut back by 5 bases and J by 10 bases. Germline V CDR1 and CDR2: LGHDT, YNNKEL (reference sequence). The CDR3 totals 14 residues. Written as DNA, the CDR3 is TGTGCCAGCAGCACCACAGGGGCTGAATCACCCCTCCACTTT. Protein: CASSTTGAESPLHF.

The CDR3 nucleotides read TGCGCCAGCAGCCAGAGCCGGAATGAGCAGTTCTTC. Its protein is CASSQSRNEQFF. The rearrangement joins TRBV4-1 to TRBJ2-1; D call uncertain. CDR3 length: 12 amino acids. CDR1 and CDR2 from the germline V gene are MGHRA and YSYEKL. With 3 bases removed from V and 7 bases from J, the gap between germline ends came to 7 bases.

The V and J genes are TRBV4-1 and TRBJ2-3; TRBD2 agrees at 10 bases. Germline V gives CDR1 MGHRA, CDR2 YSYEKL. With V trimmed by 8 bases and J by 4 bases, 12 bases remained unmatched. The CDR3 totals 16 residues. The DNA for the CDR3 is TGCGCCAGCGAACCTCTCCCTAGCGGGGGTTCAGATACGCAGTATTTT. Protein product: CASEPLPSGGSDTQYF.

V gene TRBV7-2 combines with J gene TRBJ2-5, with 14 bases matching TRBD2. The CDR3 consists of 18 residues. V shed 1 base and J 2 bases; nucleotides not matched to a gene: 6. Germline V gives CDR1 SGHTA, CDR2 FQGNSA. The CDR3 DNA reads TGTGCCAGCAGCTTAGGCGGAAGACTAGCGGGGGGGCAAGAGACCCAGTACTTC. It translates to CASSLGGRLAGGQETQYF.

This chain links TRBV6-5 with TRBJ2-1, with 11 bases matching TRBD2. Per germline, CDR1 MNHEY and CDR2 SVGAGI. The CDR3 loop spans 15 amino acids. V lost 4 bases to trimming and J lost 6 bases; unmatched junction nucleotides: 5. In nucleotides, the CDR3 is TGTGCCAGCAGTTCCGGGACTAGCGGAGGCAATGAGCAGTTCTTC. Encoded protein: CASSSGTSGGNEQFF.